Listed below are T cell receptor beta chains from one sample, sequenced in a study of T cell changes during pregnancy in multiple sclerosis. The data were produced by immunoSEQ multiplex PCR, yet TCRdb's version contains in-frame clones alone and is incomplete. The sample records over 25,000 clones, around nine tenths being singletons. Specimen: CD8+ T cells from peripheral blood mononuclear cells, collected before pregnancy. Receptors originate from a female donor with multiple sclerosis, enrolled in a pregnancy study. Each CDR3 is given with its conserved first and last residue. A D gene is named only where the DNA matches it firmly. Clone size is not always given. Where it is, it says once, few, many or a class for expanded clones.

clone_size	d_call	v_call	j_call	cdr3_aa	cdr3_nt
NA	TRBD2	TRBV28	TRBJ2-4	CASAGTSENIQYF	TGTGCCAGTGCCGGGACTAGCGAAAACATTCAGTACTTC
NA	NA	TRBV2	TRBJ2-7	CASSENNYEQYF	TGTGCCAGCAGTGAAAACAATTACGAGCAGTACTTC
NA	NA	TRBV5-6	TRBJ2-7	CASSLANRRSYEQYF	TGTGCCAGCAGCTTGGCTAACAGGCGCTCCTACGAGCAGTACTTC
NA	TRBD1	TRBV27	TRBJ2-7	CASSPRDRDEQYF	TGTGCCAGCAGTCCCCGGGACAGGGACGAGCAGTACTTC
NA	NA	TRBV5-6	TRBJ1-4	CASSFESGAAKLFF	TGTGCCAGCAGCTTTGAGAGCGGGGCAGCAAAACTGTTTTTT
NA	NA	TRBV11-2	TRBJ2-3	CASSSELVHTDTQYF	TGTGCCAGCAGCTCTGAATTAGTTCACACAGATACGCAGTATTTT
NA	TRBD2	TRBV28	TRBJ2-7	CASSLLRASGSVYEQYF	TGTGCCAGCAGTTTATTGCGGGCTAGCGGGAGTGTCTACGAGCAGTACTTC
NA	TRBD2	TRBV5-6	TRBJ2-1	CASSLSPSGSYNEQFF	TGTGCCAGCAGCTTGTCGCCTAGCGGAAGTTACAATGAGCAGTTCTTC
NA	NA	TRBV27	TRBJ2-7	CASSFGGLYEQYF	TGTGCCAGCAGTTTCGGGGGTCTCTACGAGCAGTACTTC
NA	NA	TRBV27	TRBJ1-5	CASSSLERSDQPQHF	TGTGCCAGCAGTTCCCTCGAGAGGTCGGATCAGCCCCAGCATTTT
NA	TRBD2	TRBV27	TRBJ2-1	CASSWGLAGLNEQFF	TGTGCCAGCAGTTGGGGACTAGCGGGGCTCAATGAGCAGTTCTTC
NA	TRBD1	TRBV29-1	TRBJ1-2	CSVPGQSYGYTF	TGCAGCGTTCCGGGACAGAGCTATGGCTACACCTTC
NA	TRBD2	TRBV27	TRBJ2-7	CASSFGGSSYEQYF	TGTGCCAGCAGTTTTGGCGGGAGCTCCTACGAGCAGTACTTC
once	NA	TRBV9	TRBJ1-4	CASSVQDATNEKLFF	TGTGCCAGCAGCGTTCAGGATGCAACTAATGAAAAACTGTTTTTT
NA	NA	TRBV4-2	TRBJ1-2	CASSQGRDGYTF	TGTGCCAGCAGCCAGGGGCGTGATGGCTACACCTTC
NA	NA	TRBV5-6	TRBJ2-4	CASSLRAGVAKNIQHF	TGTGCCAGCAGCTTGAGGGCAGGGGTAGCCAAAAACATTCAGCACTTC
NA	TRBD1	TRBV2	TRBJ2-1	CASSEGTGGGQPYNEQFF	TGTGCCAGCAGTGAAGGGACAGGCGGCGGACAGCCTTACAATGAGCAGTTCTTC
NA	TRBD1	TRBV19	TRBJ2-7	CASKLGQGALEQYF	TGTGCCAGTAAACTAGGACAGGGGGCCCTCGAGCAGTACTTC